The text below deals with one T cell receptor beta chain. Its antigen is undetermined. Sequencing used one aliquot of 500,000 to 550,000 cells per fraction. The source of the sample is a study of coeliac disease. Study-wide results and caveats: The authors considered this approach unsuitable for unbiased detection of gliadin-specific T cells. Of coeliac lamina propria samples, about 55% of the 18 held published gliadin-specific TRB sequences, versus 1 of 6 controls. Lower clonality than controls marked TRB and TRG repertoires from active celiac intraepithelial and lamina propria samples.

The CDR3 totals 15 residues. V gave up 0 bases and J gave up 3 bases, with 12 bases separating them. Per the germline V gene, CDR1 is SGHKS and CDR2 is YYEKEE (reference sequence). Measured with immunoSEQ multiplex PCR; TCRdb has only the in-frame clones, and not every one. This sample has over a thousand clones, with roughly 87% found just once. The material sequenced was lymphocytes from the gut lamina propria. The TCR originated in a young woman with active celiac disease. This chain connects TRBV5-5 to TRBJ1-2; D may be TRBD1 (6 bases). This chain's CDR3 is CASSLGQGRDYGYTF. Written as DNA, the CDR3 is TGTGCCAGCAGCTTGGGTCAGGGGAGAGACTATGGCTACACCTTC.